These 30 T cell receptor beta chains were sequenced from one sample in a study of blood T cell repertoires in COVID-19. The method was immunoSEQ multiplex PCR; TCRdb's version includes in-frame clones alone and lacks a portion of them. Among approximately 200,000 clones listed, around four fifths were seen once. Sequencing used PBMCs or T cells enriched from blood (not recorded which). The receptors were sampled from a man between 40 and 49 years old who had recovered from COVID-19.

This clone has just a few counts. The gene calls are TRBV7-9 and TRBJ1-6, with 7 bases lining up with TRBD1. The length of the CDR3 is 16 residues. CDR1 SEHNR and CDR2 FQNEAQ come from the germline V gene (reference sequence). Trimming took 5 bases from V and 5 from J; bases not matched to a gene: 9. The DNA of the CDR3 is TGTGCCAGCAGCGGCCCCGGGACAGCAAATAATTCACCCCTCCACTTT. Protein: CASSGPGTANNSPLHF.

The chain links TRBV5-1 to TRBJ2-7, with 11 bases that match TRBD1. Trimming at V came to 7 bases and at J to 3 bases, leaving 6 bases not matched to a gene. This CDR3 contains 14 residues. Per the germline V gene, CDR1 is SGHRS and CDR2 is YFSETQ. DNA for the CDR3: TGCGCCAGCCACCGGGACAGGGGGGACTACGAGCAGTACTTC. Its protein is CASHRDRGDYEQYF.

This sequence joins TRBV29-1 and TRBJ2-1, with D maybe TRBD1 (5 bases). Germline CDR1 is SQVTM and CDR2 is ANQGSEA. The germline V and J ends were trimmed by 3 bases and 0 bases, with 18 bases remaining between them. The length of the CDR3 is 17 residues. CDR3 sequence: CSVEGPVYDSSYNEQFF. CDR3 coding DNA: TGCAGCGTTGAGGGTCCTGTTTACGACAGCTCCTACAATGAGCAGTTCTTC.

The V gene is TRBV18, the J gene TRBJ2-4; tentative D call: TRBD2 (5 bases). V dropped 3 bases and J dropped 0 bases, with 9 bases sitting between them. In germline, CDR1 is KGHSH, CDR2 LQKENI. The CDR3 is made up of 15 amino acids. The CDR3 DNA reads as TGTGCCAGCTCACCTAGGACTTTAGCCAAAAACATTCAGTACTTC. It specifies CASSPRTLAKNIQYF.

The rearrangement links TRBV3-1 (or the pseudogene TRBV3-2) to TRBJ2-7; 8 nucleotides align to TRBD2. CDR3 size: 15 residues. The V segment lost 4 bases and the J segment 6 bases; nucleotides outside the gene matches: 11. Germline lookup yields CDR1 LGHDT and CDR2 YNNKEL (reference sequence). The chain's CDR3 is CASSPPGLGLPEQYF. The CDR3 DNA is TGTGCCAGCAGCCCTCCGGGACTAGGGCTTCCCGAGCAGTACTTC.

The rearrangement links TRBV28 to TRBJ2-7; 7 bases agree with TRBD2. The CDR3 sequence is 14 residues long. The junction had 6 bases not matched to a gene; V was cut back by 7 bases and J by 0 bases. Germline lookup yields CDR1 MDHEN and CDR2 SYDVKM. For the CDR3, the DNA is TGTGCCAGCATGGGAGGGACTCCCTCCTACGAGCAGTACTTC. It is translated as CASMGGTPSYEQYF.

Only one count was recorded for this clone. V and J are TRBV10-3 and TRBJ1-1; maybe TRBD1 (6 bases). V lost 7 bases to trimming and J lost 2 bases, with 11 bases between them. CDR1 and CDR2 from the germline V gene are ENHRY and SYGVKD. This CDR3 comprises 13 residues. CDR3 protein: CAITMDRNTEAFF. CDR3 DNA: TGTGCCATCACCATGGACAGAAACACTGAAGCTTTCTTT.

The chain employs TRBV19 and TRBJ1-1; no firm D call. This CDR3 has 13 amino acids. Deletions cut 8 bases from V and 0 bases from J, with 10 bases between. CDR1 LNHDA and CDR2 SQIVND come from the germline V gene (reference sequence). The CDR3 DNA reads as TGTGCCAGTCGAAAAAACATGAACACTGAAGCTTTCTTT. Translating gives CASRKNMNTEAFF.

In regard to this clone: The same CDR3 arises from other DNA sequences in this sample as well. The rearrangement uses TRBV9 and TRBJ2-2; 7 positions agree with TRBD2. The junction had 3 bases not matched to a gene; V was cut back by 4 bases and J by 0 bases. CDR1 and CDR2 from the germline V gene are SGDLS and YYNGEE. The CDR3 spans 15 residues. CDR3: CASSLSGSNTGELFF. CDR3 nucleotides: TGTGCCAGCAGCCTTAGCGGGTCGAACACCGGGGAGCTGTTTTTT.

This chain joins TRBV18 and TRBJ1-4; tentative D call: TRBD1 (5 bases). The germline V gene has CDR1 KGHSH and CDR2 LQKENI. With 4 bases removed from V and 4 bases from J, the gap between germline ends came to 13 bases. CDR3 size: 15 residues. The CDR3 region has the DNA TGTGCCAGCTCACGTTGGGACGGGAGTAATGAAAAACTGTTTTTT. Residues: CASSRWDGSNEKLFF.

This chain connects TRBV10-2 to TRBJ1-5; 12 nucleotides match TRBD1. Trimming at V came to 3 bases and at J to 5 bases, leaving 5 bases not matched to a gene. The CDR3 is 16 amino acids. Germline values: CDR1 WSHSY, CDR2 SAAADI. The CDR3 sequence: CASSDGTGGDYQPQHF. In DNA, the CDR3 is TGCGCCAGCAGTGATGGGACAGGGGGCGATTATCAGCCCCAGCATTTT.

The chain recombines TRBV29-1 with TRBJ1-1; weak D call: TRBD1 (5 bases). V was shortened by 4 bases and J by 11 bases, with 17 bases between the two germline ends. Germline V gene lookup returns CDR1 SQVTM and CDR2 ANQGSEA. The CDR3 has 12 amino acids. Written as DNA, the CDR3 is TGCAGCGTTGGAGTAGGGATCGGGGGGGCTTTCTTT. Its protein is CSVGVGIGGAFF.

The chain is built from TRBV9 and TRBJ1-2, with D tentatively TRBD1 (6 bases). The ends were cut back, 0 bases at V and 4 bases at J, with 7 bases in the middle. Per germline, CDR1 SGDLS and CDR2 YYNGEE. The length of the CDR3 is 13 residues. CDR3 sequence: CASSVVRGYGYTF. In DNA, the CDR3 is TGTGCCAGCAGCGTAGTCAGGGGCTATGGCTACACCTTC.

CDR3 loop: CASHPLTGGYTEAFF. CDR3 DNA: TGCGCCAGCCACCCCCTAACGGGGGGATACACTGAAGCTTTCTTT. The chain joins TRBV5-1 to TRBJ1-1; D perhaps matches TRBD1 (5 bases). The CDR3 length is 15 residues. Germline V CDR1 and CDR2: SGHRS, YFSETQ. The V end was cut by 7 bases, the J end by 3 bases, with 19 bases between.

V and J are TRBV5-5 and TRBJ1-5, with D unresolved. Looked up from germline, CDR1 is SGHKS and CDR2 is YYEKEE (reference sequence). Trimming pared 4 bases from V and 5 bases from J, leaving 7 bases between. This CDR3 comprises 12 residues. CDR3 nucleotides: TGTGCCAGCAGCCCAGTCGATCAGCCCCAGCATTTT. It yields the protein CASSPVDQPQHF.

The chain employs TRBV9 and TRBJ2-3, with TRBD1 matching 9 bases. The CDR3 has 14 amino acids. The V and J ends lost 8 bases and 3 bases, in that order; junction bases with no gene match: 7. Per germline, CDR1 SGDLS and CDR2 YYNGEE. The CDR3: CASTGQGETDTQYF. CDR3 coding DNA: TGTGCCAGTACGGGACAGGGTGAGACAGATACGCAGTATTTT.

CDR3 bases: TGTGCCAGCAGCTTTGGGGGCGCGGCGGGCTACACCTTC. Its translation: CASSFGGAAGYTF. This chain joins TRBV7-3 and TRBJ1-2, with D perhaps TRBD1 (6 bases). Germline V gene lookup returns CDR1 SGHTA and CDR2 FQGTGA. V was clipped by 3 bases and J by 8 bases, with 13 bases between them. This CDR3 is built from 13 residues.

The V gene is TRBV7-9, the J gene TRBJ1-4; D is unresolved. This CDR3 is 13 amino acids long. Trimming left V 2 bases short and J 10 bases short, with 11 bases between. CDR1 SEHNR and CDR2 FQNEAQ come from the germline V gene (reference sequence). This CDR3 reads CASSLISGGKLFF. CDR3 nucleotide sequence: TGTGCCAGCAGCTTAATTTCCGGTGGAAAACTGTTTTTT.

This chain uses TRBV19 with TRBJ1-5; the D is unclear. The CDR3 is 12 amino acids. Trimming cost V 4 bases and J 6 bases, with 7 bases left between them. From germline, CDR1 is LNHDA and CDR2 SQIVND (reference sequence). The CDR3 coding sequence is TGTGCCAGTAGTAATGGAGGTCAGCCCCAGCATTTT. Translated: CASSNGGQPQHF. The whole variable domain, remainder taken from reference TRBV19 and TRBJ1-5, is DGGITQSPKYLFRKEGQNVTLSCEQNLNHDAMYWYRQDPGQGLRLIYYSQIVNDFQKGDIAEGYSVSREKKESFPLTVTSAQKNPTAFYLCASSNGGQPQHFGDGTRLSIL.

The rearrangement uses TRBV12-5 and TRBJ1-5; 9 nucleotides match TRBD1. Germline values: CDR1 LGHNT, CDR2 FRNRAP. The ends lost 5 bases at V and 4 bases at J; junction bases unmatched: 15. This CDR3 has 18 residues. The CDR3 loop reads CASGVHRTGVGRNQPQHF. For the CDR3, the DNA is TGTGCTAGTGGTGTCCACCGGACAGGGGTAGGGAGGAATCAGCCCCAGCATTTT.

The genes are TRBV5-1 and TRBJ1-2, with 8 nucleotides matching TRBD1. The V gene end was trimmed by 4 bases and the J gene end by 3 bases; junction bases not matched to a gene: 2. Germline-derived CDR1 and CDR2 are SGHRS and YFSETQ. The CDR3 has 13 amino acids. DNA of the CDR3: TGCGCCAGCAGCCCGGGACAGGACTATGGCTACACCTTC. Its translation: CASSPGQDYGYTF.

The V and J genes are TRBV21-1 and TRBJ1-6; the DNA was not compared with TRBD1, the D call given in the table. TRBV21-1 is a recognized pseudogene. This CDR3 spans 19 amino acids. The DNA for the CDR3 is TGTGCCAGCAGCAAAGAGGGGGATCAGCAGAGCTCCTATAATTCACCCCTCCACTTT. This encodes CASSKEGDQQSSYNSPLHF.

V is TRBV28 and J is TRBJ1-6, with D possibly being TRBD1 (5 bases). With 8 bases removed from V and 12 bases from J, the gap between germline ends came to 17 bases. The germline V gene encodes CDR1 MDHEN and CDR2 SYDVKM. The CDR3 sequence is 13 residues long. CDR3 in DNA: TGTGCCAGCCGTCGCTCGGAGGGGCGACCCCTCCACTTT. Its translation: CASRRSEGRPLHF.

The chain links TRBV12-3 or TRBV12-4 to TRBJ1-2, with 9 bases lining up with TRBD1. V was clipped by 10 bases and J by 7 bases; unmatched bases: 4. This CDR3 contains 11 residues. The CDR3 DNA sequence: TGTGCCATTCGACAGGGGGGTGGCTACACCTTC. It is translated as CAIRQGGGYTF.

There are a few counts of this clone. J is TRBJ1-3 and V is TRBV4-2, with 7 bases aligning to TRBD1. Looked up from germline, CDR1 is LGHNA and CDR2 is YNFKEQ. This CDR3 has 15 residues. The trim removed 4 bases at V and 0 bases at J, leaving 3 bases unmatched. CDR3 coding DNA: TGTGCCAGCAGCCTGGGACAGAGCTCTGGAAACACCATATATTTT. It encodes CASSLGQSSGNTIYF.

This clone showed up just once. The V and J genes are TRBV18 and TRBJ1-2, with unresolved D. The V end was cut by 10 bases, the J end by 4 bases, with 16 bases between. CDR3 length equals 13 residues. The germline V gene encodes CDR1 KGHSH and CDR2 LQKENI. CDR3 amino acids: CATTKTPLYGYTF. In DNA form, the CDR3 reads TGTGCCACCACAAAAACCCCGCTCTATGGCTACACCTTC.

The V call is TRBV28, the J call TRBJ2-5, with D hard to call. V lost 2 bases to trimming and J lost 2 bases, with 9 bases between them. The CDR3 extends over 14 amino acids. In germline, CDR1 is MDHEN, CDR2 SYDVKM. The CDR3 is CASSLPFRQETQYF. The CDR3 DNA is TGTGCCAGCAGTTTACCTTTCCGTCAAGAGACCCAGTACTTC.

This clone has a count of ten or more. The chain links TRBV2 to TRBJ1-3; D gene unclear. CDR1 is SNHLY, CDR2 FYNNEI, per germline. Trimming removed 8 bases from V and 2 bases from J, with 16 bases in between. This CDR3 is 15 amino acids long. This chain's CDR3 is CASGSSSIPGNTIYF. The CDR3 nucleotides are TGTGCCAGCGGTAGTTCTAGCATTCCTGGAAACACCATATATTTT. Using reference TRBV2 and TRBJ1-3 for the parts outside the CDR3, the full variable domain is EPEVTQTPSHQVTQMGQEVILRCVPISNHLYFYWYRQILGQKVEFLVSFYNNEISEKSEIFDDQFSVERPDGSNFTLKIRSTKLEDSAMYFCASGSSSIPGNTIYFGEGSWLTVV.

The chain employs TRBV19 and TRBJ2-2; D perhaps matches TRBD2 (6 bases). The CDR3 extends over 16 amino acids. Per the germline V gene, CDR1 is LNHDA and CDR2 is SQIVND (reference sequence). Trimming removed 5 bases at V and 0 bases at J, with 13 bases between. The CDR3 nucleotides read TGTGCCAGTAGTCCCCTCGGGGGTACGAACACCGGGGAGCTGTTTTTT. This codes for CASSPLGGTNTGELFF.

With regard to this clone: Germline is not matched at one junction end, which may reflect a read error. The chain links TRBV7-9 to TRBJ1-1; D remains ambiguous. Germline CDR1 SEHNR, CDR2 FQNEAQ (reference sequence). The CDR3 has 8 residues. CDR3 coding DNA: TGTGCCAGCAGTCGGGTTACCTTT. This encodes CASSRVTF.